The present entry profiles one T cell receptor (beta chain) with its context. This specimen comes from a study of blood T cell repertoires in COVID-19. Across the whole study: Acute-phase and convalescent COVID-19 samples originated in the United States, Italy and Spain. The analysed material was cDNA or gDNA that came from T cells, B-cell-depleted T cells, or PBMCs.

The CDR3 covers 14 residues. V gave up 0 bases and J gave up 7 bases; unmatched junction bases: 1. Germline V gene sequence: CDR1 PRHDT, CDR2 FYEKMQ (reference sequence). As originally analysed: Cell counts per sample came from amplifying reference gene primers. The assay was immunoSEQ multiplex PCR, and TCRdb's table has in-frame clones only and misses some. That table is the source of V, J and clone size, and D and trimming were worked out from the DNA. The repertoire holds approximately 89,000 clones, with around 92% as singletons. Sequencing was done on a sample of peripheral blood. The genes are TRBV13 and TRBJ2-1, with 9 bases matching TRBD2. The clonotype comes from a woman aged 55-75 years with active COVID-19. This CDR3 reads CASSLGSGRNEQFF. CDR3 in DNA: TGTGCCAGCAGCTTAGGTAGCGGGAGAAATGAGCAGTTCTTC.